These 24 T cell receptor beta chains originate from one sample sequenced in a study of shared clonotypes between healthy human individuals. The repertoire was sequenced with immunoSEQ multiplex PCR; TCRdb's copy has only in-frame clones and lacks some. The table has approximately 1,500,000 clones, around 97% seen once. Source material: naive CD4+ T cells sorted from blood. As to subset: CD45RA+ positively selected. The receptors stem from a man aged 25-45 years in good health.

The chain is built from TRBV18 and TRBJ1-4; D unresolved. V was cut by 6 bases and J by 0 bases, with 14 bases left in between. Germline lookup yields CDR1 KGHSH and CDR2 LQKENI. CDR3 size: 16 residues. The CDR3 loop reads CASSTSPTTTNEKLFF. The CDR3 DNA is TGTGCCAGCTCCACGAGCCCGACTACAACTAATGAAAAACTGTTTTTT.

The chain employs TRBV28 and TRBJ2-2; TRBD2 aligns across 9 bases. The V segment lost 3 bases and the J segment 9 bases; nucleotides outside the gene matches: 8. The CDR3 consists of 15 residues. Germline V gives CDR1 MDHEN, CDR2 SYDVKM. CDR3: CASSFLAGGARELFF. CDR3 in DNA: TGTGCCAGCAGTTTCCTGGCGGGAGGGGCCCGGGAGCTGTTTTTT.

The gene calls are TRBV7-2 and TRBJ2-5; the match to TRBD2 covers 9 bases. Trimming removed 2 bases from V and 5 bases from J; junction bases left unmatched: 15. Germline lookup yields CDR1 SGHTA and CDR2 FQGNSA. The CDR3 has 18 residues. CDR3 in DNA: TGTGCCAGCAGCTTATGGAGGTTAGCGGGAGAATCATGGGAGACCCAGTACTTC. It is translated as CASSLWRLAGESWETQYF.

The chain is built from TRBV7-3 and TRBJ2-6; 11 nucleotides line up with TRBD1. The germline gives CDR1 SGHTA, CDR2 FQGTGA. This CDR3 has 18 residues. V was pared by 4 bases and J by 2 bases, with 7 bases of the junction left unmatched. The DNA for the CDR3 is TGTGCCAGCAGCTGGACAGGGGGCCGTTTAACTGGGGCCAACGTCCTGACTTTC. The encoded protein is CASSWTGGRLTGANVLTF.

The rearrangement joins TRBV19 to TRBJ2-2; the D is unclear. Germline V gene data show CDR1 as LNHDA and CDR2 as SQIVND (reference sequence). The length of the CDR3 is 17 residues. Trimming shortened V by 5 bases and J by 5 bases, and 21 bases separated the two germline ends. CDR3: CASSPVVTGFSTGELFF. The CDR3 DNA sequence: TGTGCCAGTAGTCCCGTGGTAACGGGCTTTAGTACCGGGGAGCTGTTTTTT.

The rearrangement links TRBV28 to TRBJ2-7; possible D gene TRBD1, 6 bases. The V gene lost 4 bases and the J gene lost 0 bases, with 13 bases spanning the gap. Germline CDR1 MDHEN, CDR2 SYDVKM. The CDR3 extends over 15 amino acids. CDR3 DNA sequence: TGTGCCAGCAGTTCCCCAGGGGTTAGCTCCTACGAGCAGTACTTC. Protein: CASSSPGVSSYEQYF.

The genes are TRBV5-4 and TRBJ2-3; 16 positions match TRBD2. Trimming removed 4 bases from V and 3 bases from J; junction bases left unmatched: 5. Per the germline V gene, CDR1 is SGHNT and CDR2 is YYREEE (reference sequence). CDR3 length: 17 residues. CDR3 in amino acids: CASSGTSGRAVTDTQYF. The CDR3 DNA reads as TGTGCCAGCAGCGGGACTAGCGGGAGGGCCGTAACAGATACGCAGTATTTT.

The CDR3 DNA reads as TGTGCCATCAGAGGGGGCGAGAACAATGAGCAGTTCTTC. Translating it yields CAIRGGENNEQFF. The gene calls are TRBV10-3 and TRBJ2-1; 7 positions match TRBD1. CDR1 ENHRY and CDR2 SYGVKD come from the germline V gene. V trimming: 6 bases; J trimming: 5 bases; junction bases outside the gene matches: 4. The CDR3 sequence is 13 residues long.

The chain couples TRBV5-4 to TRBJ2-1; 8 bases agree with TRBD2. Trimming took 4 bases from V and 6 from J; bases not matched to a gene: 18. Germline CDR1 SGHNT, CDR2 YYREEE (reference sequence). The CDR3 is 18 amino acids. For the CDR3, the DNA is TGTGCCAGCAGCCAAGATTTCAACCCGGCGGGAGGTGGCAATGAGCAGTTCTTC. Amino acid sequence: CASSQDFNPAGGGNEQFF.

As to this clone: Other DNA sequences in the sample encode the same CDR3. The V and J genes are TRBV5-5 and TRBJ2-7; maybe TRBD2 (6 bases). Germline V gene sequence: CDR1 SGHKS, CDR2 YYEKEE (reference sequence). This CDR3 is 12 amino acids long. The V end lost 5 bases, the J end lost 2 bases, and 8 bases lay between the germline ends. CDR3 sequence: CASSRGAYEQYF. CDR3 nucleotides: TGTGCCAGCAGTCGCGGGGCCTACGAGCAGTACTTC.

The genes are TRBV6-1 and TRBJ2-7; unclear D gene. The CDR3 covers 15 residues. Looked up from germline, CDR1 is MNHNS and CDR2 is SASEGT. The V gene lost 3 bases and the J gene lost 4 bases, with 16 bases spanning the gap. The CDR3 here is CASSEVYPILYEQYF. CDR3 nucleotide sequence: TGTGCCAGCAGTGAGGTTTACCCGATCTTATACGAGCAGTACTTC.

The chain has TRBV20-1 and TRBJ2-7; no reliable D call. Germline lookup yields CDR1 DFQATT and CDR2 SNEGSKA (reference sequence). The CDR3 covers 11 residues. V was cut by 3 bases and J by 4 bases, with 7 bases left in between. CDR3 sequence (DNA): TGCAGTGCTAGTCGGCCTTACGAGCAGTACTTC. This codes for CSASRPYEQYF.

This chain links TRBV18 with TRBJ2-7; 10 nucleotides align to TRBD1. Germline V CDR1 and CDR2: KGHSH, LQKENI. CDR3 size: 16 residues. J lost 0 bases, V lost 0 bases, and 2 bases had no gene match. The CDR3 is CASSPPTGGFSYEQYF. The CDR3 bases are TGTGCCAGCTCACCACCGACAGGGGGCTTCTCCTACGAGCAGTACTTC.

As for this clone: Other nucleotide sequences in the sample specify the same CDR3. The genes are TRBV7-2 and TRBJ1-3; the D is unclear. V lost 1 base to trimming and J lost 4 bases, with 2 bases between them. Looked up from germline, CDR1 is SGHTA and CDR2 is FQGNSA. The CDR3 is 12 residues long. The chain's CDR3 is CASSLVGNTIYF. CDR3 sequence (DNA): TGTGCCAGCAGCTTAGTGGGAAACACCATATATTTT.

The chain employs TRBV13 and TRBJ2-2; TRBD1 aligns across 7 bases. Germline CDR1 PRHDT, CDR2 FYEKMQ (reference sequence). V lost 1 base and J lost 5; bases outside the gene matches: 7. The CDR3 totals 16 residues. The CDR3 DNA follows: TGTGCCAGCAGCTTAGTAGGGACAGCCCTGACCGGGGAGCTGTTTTTT. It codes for CASSLVGTALTGELFF.

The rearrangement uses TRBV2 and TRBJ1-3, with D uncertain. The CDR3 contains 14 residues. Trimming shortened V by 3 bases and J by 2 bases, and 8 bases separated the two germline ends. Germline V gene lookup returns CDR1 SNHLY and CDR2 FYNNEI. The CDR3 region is CASSDKVAGNTIYF. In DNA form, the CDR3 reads TGTGCCAGCAGTGACAAGGTCGCTGGAAACACCATATATTTT.

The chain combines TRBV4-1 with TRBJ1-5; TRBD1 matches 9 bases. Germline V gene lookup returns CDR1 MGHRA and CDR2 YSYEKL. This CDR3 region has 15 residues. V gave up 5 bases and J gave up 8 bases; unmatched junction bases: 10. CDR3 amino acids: CASSVTGGPIEPQHF. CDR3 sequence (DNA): TGCGCCAGCAGCGTCACAGGGGGCCCGATAGAGCCCCAGCATTTT.

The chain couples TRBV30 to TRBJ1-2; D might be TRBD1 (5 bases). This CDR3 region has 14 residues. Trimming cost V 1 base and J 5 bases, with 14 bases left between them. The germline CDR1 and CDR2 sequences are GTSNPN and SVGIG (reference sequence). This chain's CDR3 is CAWSAVSRAYGYTF. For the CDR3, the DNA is TGTGCCTGGAGTGCAGTGAGCAGGGCTTATGGCTACACCTTC.

The CDR3 here is CASSEKGRSTEAFF. The CDR3 nucleotides are TGTGCCAGCAGTGAAAAGGGAAGAAGTACTGAAGCTTTCTTT. The V and J genes are TRBV6-1 and TRBJ1-1; D call uncertain. Germline V CDR1 and CDR2: MNHNS, SASEGT. This CDR3 spans 14 amino acids. Between the trimmed V and J ends, which lost 2 bases and 5 bases, there was a span of 12 bases.

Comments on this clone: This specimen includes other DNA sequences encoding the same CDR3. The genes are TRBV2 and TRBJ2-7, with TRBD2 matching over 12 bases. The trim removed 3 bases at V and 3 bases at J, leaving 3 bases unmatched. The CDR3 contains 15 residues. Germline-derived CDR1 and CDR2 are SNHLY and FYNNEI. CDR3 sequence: CASSEGLAGLYEQYF. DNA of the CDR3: TGTGCCAGCAGTGAGGGACTAGCGGGCCTCTACGAGCAGTACTTC.

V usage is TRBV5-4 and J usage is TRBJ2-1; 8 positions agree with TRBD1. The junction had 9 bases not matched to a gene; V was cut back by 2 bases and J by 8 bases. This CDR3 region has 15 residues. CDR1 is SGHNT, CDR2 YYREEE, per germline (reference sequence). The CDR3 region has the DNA TGTGCCAGCAGCTTTAGGGACAGGTTTTGGCATGAGCAGTTCTTC. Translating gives CASSFRDRFWHEQFF.

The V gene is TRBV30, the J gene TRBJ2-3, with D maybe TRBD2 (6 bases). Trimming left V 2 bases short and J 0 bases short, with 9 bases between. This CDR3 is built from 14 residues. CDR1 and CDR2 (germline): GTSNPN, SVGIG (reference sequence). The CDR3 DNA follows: TGTGCCTGGAGTATAGGACTAAGCACAGATACGCAGTATTTT. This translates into CAWSIGLSTDTQYF.

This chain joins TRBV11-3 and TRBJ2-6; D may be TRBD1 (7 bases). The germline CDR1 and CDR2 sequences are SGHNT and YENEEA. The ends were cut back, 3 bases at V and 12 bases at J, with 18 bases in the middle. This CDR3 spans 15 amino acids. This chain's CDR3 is CASSLGSGGGFVLTF. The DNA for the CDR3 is TGTGCCAGCAGCTTGGGTTCAGGGGGAGGATTCGTCCTGACTTTC.

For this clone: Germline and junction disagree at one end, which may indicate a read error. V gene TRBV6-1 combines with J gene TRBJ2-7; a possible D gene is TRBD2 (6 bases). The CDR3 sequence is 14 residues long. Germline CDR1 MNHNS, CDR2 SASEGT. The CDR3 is CASREAGGSYEQYF. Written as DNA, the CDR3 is TGTGCCAGCAGGGAAGCCGGGGGCTCCTACGAGCAGTACTTC.